This T cell receptor (beta chain) was sequenced during a study of T cell repertoires in cytomegalovirus infection. Across the study: Shared public TCR beta signatures pointed to both CMV infection and a matching HLA type.

TCRdb reprocessed the reads via MiXCR and lists one record per CDR3 protein. The top ten clones hold 13% of a sample with just under 550,000 distinct CDR3 sequences, around 27% of them seen once. CDR1 and CDR2 (germline): MGHDK, SYGVNS. Trimming left V 4 bases short and J 5 bases short, with 11 bases between. The length of the CDR3 is 13 residues. Study outcomes and limitations: Summed public TCR beta family frequency identified CMV carriers bearing the relevant HLA. Dominating the ex vivo response were HLA-C-restricted CMV-specific TCR beta clonotypes.

As to this clonotype: Antigen unknown.

The V call is TRBV25-1, the J call TRBJ2-5; maybe TRBD2 (6 bases). This TCR derives from a human donor in good health (CMV status not recorded). Some clones in this sample may be carry-over from other donors' samples. Source material: PBMCs. CDR3 bases: TGTGCCAGCAGTGCGGACTATGTGGAGACCCAGTACTTC. Translating gives CASSADYVETQYF.